One TCR beta chain is described in this entry. What antigen it recognizes has not been identified. Base qualities are missing; no much larger clone stands one base away. Deletion took 0 bases off V and 0 bases off J, with a span of 9 bases between the germline ends. CDR3 length: 16 amino acids, cysteine to phenylalanine. Only the CDR3 region is kept as DNA, spanning 48 bases read in frame from base 1. The germline V gene sets CDR1 to MGHRA and CDR2 to YSYEKL. The immunoSEQ assay was applied to genomic DNA to generate the TCR beta chain sequences. Concerning the study's data processing: CDR3 sequences that did not begin with the conserved framework cysteine at position 104 were removed manually. To get clonality, the normalized Shannon's Diversity Index was subtracted from one, giving values from 0 (maximal diversity) to 1 (oligoclonal). To check whether a given CDR3 had different frequencies in two samples, for example brain versus blood, chi-squared comparison-of-proportions tests were used. Public clonotypes were found by searching immuneACCESS, and the VDJdb browser was used to assess similarity to known antiviral clonotypes. The source is immuneACCESS, and TCRdb retained only in-frame sequences with V and J called. Part of the clones is not carried over; for the studies checked, unresolved V genes explain less than half of this, and the remainder is unexplained. V and J calls plus clone size are reproduced from that table; the DNA served to infer D and trimming. This sample lists over 20,000 clones; around 94% were detected once. The ten largest make up 6.4% of the sample.

The time point label, as the study defines it: resected brain tissue, or blood drawn just prior to surgery. Surgery cases with the highest brain T cell transcript signatures were selected for TCR beta chain sequencing of brain tissue and, where available, blood. Before surgery, the patients had been given at least one anti-epileptic drug. TCR-sequenced patients were children with drug-resistant epilepsy due to tuberous sclerosis complex, focal cortical dysplasia, Rasmussen encephalitis or hemimegalencephaly. The blood samples were collected right before the epilepsy surgery. The Monarch genomic DNA purification kit was used to extract bulk genomic DNA from unsorted brain tissue and whole blood. This record comes from a study of brain T cells in children with intractable seizures (dated by TCRdb to the early 2020s). Regarding the research as a whole: A NanoString immunology panel was first used to screen resected brain tissue from 40 to 60 pediatric epilepsy surgery cases for immune gene transcripts. Eight of the 12 selected surgery cases also had pre-surgery blood sequenced, which left four cases with brain tissue only. Overall results and qualifications from the work: Viral specificity was inferred only from CDR3 sequence similarity, and patients' HCMV serostatus was unknown. Because sequencing depth was different between pre-surgery and post-surgery blood, clones absent from the pre-surgery sample may reflect undersampling.

The clonotype was recovered from a boy aged 5-17 years with focal cortical dysplasia and intractable seizures. Here the chain combines TRBV4-1 and TRBJ1-3; no D gene can be assigned with confidence. Material: peripheral blood, obtained at surgery. The nucleotide sequence is TGCGCCAGCAGCCAAGAACGCCGTGACTCTGGAAACACCATATATTTT. Translation gives CASSQERRDSGNTIYF.